The clone carrying this TCR beta chain was seen once. The antigen remains unidentified. The data are from a study of cytomegalovirus exposure and HLA in healthy donors. Broader study findings: Accurate HLA-A and HLA-B prediction from TCR beta sequences was reported for most subjects. Trimming of TCR beta V- and J-genes showed a link, identified in a later analysis, to a missense DCLRE1C variant.

From germline, CDR1 is LGHNT and CDR2 FRNRAP. The CDR3 spans 14 residues. V was pared by 3 bases and J by 0 bases, with 8 bases between. It was with 60 Vbeta and 13 Jbeta primers that the PCR ran. Sequencing was performed with immunoSEQ multiplex PCR; in TCRdb, only in-frame clones are kept and a portion is missing. Here the sample spans roughly 150,000 clones, roughly 65% being singletons. Sequenced sample: PBMCs. The chain employs TRBV12-5 and TRBJ1-1; a weak D match, TRBD1 (6 bases). The sequence came from a man in his late teens or twenties in good health and CMV-seropositive. The CDR3 protein is CASGFNRVNTEAFF. The CDR3 DNA reads as TGTGCTAGTGGTTTTAACAGGGTGAACACTGAAGCTTTCTTT.